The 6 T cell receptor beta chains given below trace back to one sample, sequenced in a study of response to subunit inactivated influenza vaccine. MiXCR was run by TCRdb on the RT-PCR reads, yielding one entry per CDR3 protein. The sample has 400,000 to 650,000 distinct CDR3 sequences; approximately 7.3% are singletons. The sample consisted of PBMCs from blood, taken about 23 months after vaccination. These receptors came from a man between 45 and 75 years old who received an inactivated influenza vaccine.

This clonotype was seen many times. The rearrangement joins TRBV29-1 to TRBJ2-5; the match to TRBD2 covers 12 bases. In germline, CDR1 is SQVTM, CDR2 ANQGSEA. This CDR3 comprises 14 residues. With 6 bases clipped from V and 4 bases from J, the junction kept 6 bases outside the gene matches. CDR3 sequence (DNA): TGCAGCGTAGGACTAGCGGGGCTCGGAGAGACCCAGTACTTC. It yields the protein CSVGLAGLGETQYF.

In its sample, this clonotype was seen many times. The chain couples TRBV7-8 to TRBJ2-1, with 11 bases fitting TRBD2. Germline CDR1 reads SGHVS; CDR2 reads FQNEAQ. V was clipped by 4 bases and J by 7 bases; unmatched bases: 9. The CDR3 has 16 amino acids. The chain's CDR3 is CASSSARLAGSNEQFF. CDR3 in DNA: TGTGCCAGCAGCTCCGCCCGACTAGCGGGGTCGAATGAGCAGTTCTTC.

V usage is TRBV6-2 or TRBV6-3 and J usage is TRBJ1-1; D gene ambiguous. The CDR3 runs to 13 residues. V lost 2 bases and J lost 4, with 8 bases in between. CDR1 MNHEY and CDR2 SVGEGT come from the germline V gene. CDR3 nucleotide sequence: TGTGCCAGCAGTTACCGGGTCGGCACTGAAGCTTTCTTT. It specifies CASSYRVGTEAFF.

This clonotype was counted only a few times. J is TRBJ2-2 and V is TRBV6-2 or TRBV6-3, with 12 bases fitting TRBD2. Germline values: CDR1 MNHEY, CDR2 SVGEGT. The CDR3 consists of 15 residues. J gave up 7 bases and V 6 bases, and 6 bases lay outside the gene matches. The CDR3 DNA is TGTGCCAGCAGCCCTAGCGGGAGGGCCTTCGGGGAGCTGTTTTTT. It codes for CASSPSGRAFGELFF.

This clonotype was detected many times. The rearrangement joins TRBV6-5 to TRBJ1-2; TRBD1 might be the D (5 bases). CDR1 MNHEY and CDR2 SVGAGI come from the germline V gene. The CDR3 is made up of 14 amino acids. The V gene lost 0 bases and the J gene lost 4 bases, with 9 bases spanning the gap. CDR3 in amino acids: CASSYSAGLYGYTF. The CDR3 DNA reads TGTGCCAGCAGTTACTCCGCGGGACTCTATGGCTACACCTTC.

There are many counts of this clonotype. CDR3 sequence reads: CASRRDSHNEKLFF. The CDR3 DNA follows: TGTGCCAGCAGAAGGGACAGTCATAATGAAAAACTGTTTTTT. V and J are TRBV5-4 and TRBJ1-4; 7 bases match TRBD1. The V gene's germline CDR1 is SGHNT and CDR2 YYREEE (reference sequence). Unmatched junction bases numbered 5, after V lost 5 bases and J lost 4 bases. The CDR3 contains 14 residues.